The 30 T cell receptor beta chains reported below all come from one sample, sequenced in a study of T-cell memory formation after mild COVID-19 (dated by TCRdb to the early 2020s). Library generation was performed with 5' RACE. These reads were obtained on an Illumina NovaSeq 6000. TCRdb took the public reads, trimmed them with fastp at Q25, ran MiXCR for clone calling and kept in-frame beta chains. Records with the same CDR3 protein are collapsed into one entry carrying the most frequent genes and DNA. The sample has roughly 200,000 distinct CDR3 sequences on record, roughly 18% of them singletons. The top ten clonotypes cover 2.4% of the sample. Sample: PBMCs or a T cell subset sorted from them (not recorded which). The receptors stem from an adult woman who had mild COVID-19 (a few samples of this study predate the infection). The sample titles of this study are shuffled in the database, so cell type and time point are left out; the donor was told from shared clones.

This clonotype was picked up a small number of times. The chain combines TRBV5-5 with TRBJ1-2; 9 bases agree with TRBD1. Trimming cost V 4 bases and J 6 bases; bases outside gene matches: 13. Germline-derived CDR1 and CDR2 are SGHKS and YYEKEE (reference sequence). The CDR3 is made up of 16 amino acids. CDR3 coding DNA: TGTGCCAGCAGCCTGTATTCCGGGACAGGGAGAAATGGCTACACCTTC. Residues: CASSLYSGTGRNGYTF.

The J gene is TRBJ2-1, the V gene TRBV24-1; 7 positions match TRBD2. CDR3 size: 15 residues. The V gene end was trimmed by 3 bases and the J gene end by 3 bases; junction bases not matched to a gene: 4. The germline gives CDR1 KGHDR, CDR2 SFDVKD. CDR3 in amino acids: CATSDRGLGYNEQFF. CDR3 coding DNA: TGTGCCACCAGTGATCGCGGACTAGGCTACAATGAGCAGTTCTTC.

The rearrangement joins TRBV20-1 to TRBJ2-3, with 10 bases matching TRBD2. The CDR3 sequence is 16 residues long. The V gene end was trimmed by 1 base and the J gene end by 3 bases; junction bases not matched to a gene: 7. Looked up from germline, CDR1 is DFQATT and CDR2 is SNEGSKA (reference sequence). DNA of the CDR3: TGCAGTGCTAGAGGGCCAGCGGGAGGGCGTACAGATACGCAGTATTTT. Translated: CSARGPAGGRTDTQYF.

The chain uses TRBV12-3 or TRBV12-4 and TRBJ2-1; 8 bases line up with TRBD2. CDR3 length: 13 residues. Trimming removed 4 bases from V and 7 bases from J; junction bases left unmatched: 3. The CDR3 DNA follows: TGTGCCAGCAGTTCCAGCGGGAGAAATGAGCAGTTCTTC. Translating gives CASSSSGRNEQFF.

This clonotype showed up just a few times. The chain combines TRBV6-5 with TRBJ2-1; 8 bases are shared with TRBD2. The CDR3 contains 15 residues. Germline V CDR1 and CDR2: MNHEY, SVGAGI. Losses at the gene ends were 6 bases for V and 6 bases for J; bases not matched to a gene: 10. CDR3 in DNA: TGTGCCAGCAGCGATTCGGGGGGGCCGAGCAATGAGCAGTTCTTC. Its translation: CASSDSGGPSNEQFF.

This clonotype was observed a handful of times. The chain recombines TRBV2 with TRBJ1-1; D is ambiguous. This CDR3 spans 12 amino acids. Per the germline V gene, CDR1 is SNHLY and CDR2 is FYNNEI. V shed 10 bases and J shed 1 base, with 10 bases lying between them. CDR3 residues: CATKSANTEAFF. CDR3 coding DNA: TGTGCCACTAAGAGCGCGAACACTGAAGCTTTCTTT.

The genes are TRBV4-1 and TRBJ1-3; no firm D call. The CDR3 totals 13 residues. With 1 base removed from V and 4 bases from J, the gap between germline ends came to 5 bases. Germline V lookup: CDR1 MGHRA, CDR2 YSYEKL. The CDR3 coding sequence is TGCGCCAGCAGCCAAGGGTGGGGAAACACCATATATTTT. It translates to CASSQGWGNTIYF.

The chain couples TRBV20-1 to TRBJ2-7, with 10 bases that match TRBD2. Germline V gives CDR1 DFQATT, CDR2 SNEGSKA (reference sequence). CDR3 size: 15 residues. Trimming cost V 0 bases and J 3 bases; bases outside gene matches: 5. This chain's CDR3 is CSARDPSGSYYEQYF. DNA of the CDR3: TGCAGTGCTAGAGACCCTAGCGGGAGTTACTACGAGCAGTACTTC.

V is TRBV7-2 and J is TRBJ2-3; D ambiguous. Germline V CDR1 and CDR2: SGHTA, FQGNSA. With 2 bases removed from V and 5 bases from J, the gap between germline ends came to 11 bases. The CDR3 has 14 residues. CDR3 sequence: CASSLSLLVDTQYF. CDR3 bases: TGTGCCAGCAGCTTATCGTTGCTGGTAGATACGCAGTATTTT. Drawing the rest from reference TRBV7-2 and TRBJ2-3, the complete variable domain is GAGVSQSPSNKVTEKGKDVELRCDPISGHTALYWYRQSLGQGLEFLIYFQGNSAPDKSGLPSDRFSAERTGGSVSTLTIQRTQQEDSAVYLCASSLSLLVDTQYFGPGTRLTVL.

This clonotype was recorded a few times. The rearrangement links TRBV2 to TRBJ2-1, with D perhaps matching TRBD1 (6 bases). Per germline, CDR1 SNHLY and CDR2 FYNNEI. V lost 7 bases and J lost 2, with 15 bases in between. The CDR3 extends over 15 amino acids. CDR3 residues: CASITDSSTYNEQFF. CDR3 sequence (DNA): TGTGCCAGCATCACGGACAGTTCTACCTACAATGAGCAGTTCTTC.

The rearrangement uses TRBV7-2 and TRBJ2-1; 10 nucleotides line up with TRBD2. Germline V gives CDR1 SGHTA, CDR2 FQGNSA. V shed 6 bases and J 2 bases; nucleotides not matched to a gene: 7. The CDR3 has 16 residues. In nucleotides, the CDR3 is TGTGCCAGCAGTTTGACTAGCGGGTTCACCTACAATGAGCAGTTCTTC. Residues: CASSLTSGFTYNEQFF.

CDR3 sequence (DNA): TGTGCCAGCAGTTACTTAGGCACGACCTACGAGCAGTACTTC. It specifies CASSYLGTTYEQYF. The genes are TRBV6-5 and TRBJ2-7; D gene unclear. V was pared by 1 base and J by 2 bases, with 9 bases between. The CDR3 loop spans 14 amino acids. Germline V lookup: CDR1 MNHEY, CDR2 SVGAGI.

This clonotype was detected a few times. The chain couples TRBV7-2 to TRBJ2-3, with 9 bases lining up with TRBD2. CDR3 length: 15 amino acids. Germline values: CDR1 SGHTA, CDR2 FQGNSA. V gave up 4 bases and J gave up 4 bases; unmatched junction bases: 6. CDR3 in amino acids: CASSSLAGIADTQYF. CDR3 DNA sequence: TGTGCCAGCAGCTCCCTAGCGGGAATAGCAGATACGCAGTATTTT.

The gene calls are TRBV4-1 and TRBJ2-4; possibly TRBD1 for D (5 bases). The CDR3 has 14 amino acids. V lost 0 bases to trimming and J lost 9 bases, with 12 bases between them. Germline V lookup: CDR1 MGHRA, CDR2 YSYEKL. The CDR3, as DNA: TGCGCCAGCAGCCAAGAACCCGGAAGGGGCATTCAGTACTTC. It yields the protein CASSQEPGRGIQYF.

In this sample, this clonotype turned up many times. The rearrangement links TRBV12-3 or TRBV12-4 to TRBJ1-1; D may be TRBD1 (6 bases). The CDR3 spans 15 residues. Trimming took off 3 bases at V and 1 base at J, with 12 bases between the two ends. The CDR3 bases are TGTGCCAGCAGTTTCTTAGGACAGCAGAACACTGAAGCTTTCTTT. Encoded protein: CASSFLGQQNTEAFF.

This clonotype occurred many times. The chain recombines TRBV5-1 with TRBJ2-7, with 8 nucleotides matching TRBD2. The V gene's germline CDR1 is SGHRS and CDR2 YFSETQ. Trimming removed 1 base from V and 4 bases from J; junction bases left unmatched: 4. This CDR3 has 14 residues. CDR3 sequence reads: CASSLSSGVYEQYF. The DNA of the CDR3 is TGCGCCAGCAGCTTGAGTAGCGGGGTTTACGAGCAGTACTTC. Full variable domain (remainder filled in from reference TRBV5-1 and TRBJ2-7): KAGVTQTPRYLIKTRGQQVTLSCSPISGHRSVSWYQQTPGQGLQFLFEYFSETQRNKGNFPGRFSGRQFSNSRSEMNVSTLELGDSALYLCASSLSSGVYEQYFGPGTRLTVT.

This clonotype has just one count. The V and J genes are TRBV18 and TRBJ1-1; TRBD1 is a possible D gene (6 bases). CDR1 KGHSH and CDR2 LQKENI come from the germline V gene. Trimming shortened V by 2 bases and J by 7 bases, and 17 bases separated the two germline ends. This CDR3 contains 15 residues. The DNA of the CDR3 is TGTGCCAGCTCACCAAAGATACTCGGACAGAATGAAGCTTTCTTT. Amino acids: CASSPKILGQNEAFF.

This clonotype was counted only a few times. The chain recombines TRBV6-5 with TRBJ2-3; D ambiguous. Trimming pared 0 bases from V and 6 bases from J, leaving 7 bases between. From germline, CDR1 is MNHEY and CDR2 SVGAGI. The CDR3 runs to 13 residues. The CDR3 DNA sequence: TGTGCCAGCAGTTACTCCCCTTTGGATACGCAGTATTTT. The encoded protein is CASSYSPLDTQYF.

This clonotype was seen ten or more times. This sequence joins TRBV18 and TRBJ2-3; 10 nucleotides agree with TRBD1. This CDR3 is 17 amino acids long. The germline CDR1 and CDR2 sequences are KGHSH and LQKENI. V trimming: 2 bases; J trimming: 3 bases; junction bases outside the gene matches: 8. The CDR3, as DNA: TGTGCCAGCTCACCAGTTGGGACAGGGGTTGTTACAGATACGCAGTATTTT. Protein: CASSPVGTGVVTDTQYF. The entire variable domain, with the rest obtained from reference TRBV18 and TRBJ2-3, is as follows: NAGVMQNPRHLVRRRGQEARLRCSPMKGHSHVYWYRQLPEEGLKFMVYLQKENIIDESGMPKERFSAEFPKEGPSILRIQQVVRGDSAAYFCASSPVGTGVVTDTQYFGPGTRLTVL.

This clonotype was counted only a few times. The CDR3 loop reads CASSGPLRGRVGELFF. The CDR3 DNA reads as TGTGCCAGCAGCGGGCCCCTTAGGGGGCGAGTCGGGGAGCTGTTTTTT. The chain is built from TRBV5-8 and TRBJ2-2; TRBD1 matches at 7 bases. This CDR3 spans 16 amino acids. The germline V gene encodes CDR1 SGHTS and CDR2 YDEGEE. Losses at the gene ends were 4 bases for V and 7 bases for J; bases not matched to a gene: 13.

This clonotype was detected a few times. This CDR3 is CSARDRDRGWREAFF. The CDR3 bases are TGCAGTGCTAGAGACCGGGACAGGGGTTGGAGAGAAGCTTTCTTT. This chain uses TRBV20-1 with TRBJ1-1, with TRBD1 identical over 10 bases. Trimming took 0 bases from V and 8 from J; bases not matched to a gene: 9. Germline CDR1 and CDR2: DFQATT and SNEGSKA (reference sequence). This CDR3 has 15 residues.

Only a few counts were recorded for this clonotype. This chain uses TRBV2 with TRBJ2-1; D uncertain. This CDR3 has 11 residues. Trimming shortened V by 2 bases and J by 8 bases, and 4 bases separated the two germline ends. Germline loops: CDR1 SNHLY, CDR2 FYNNEI. This chain's CDR3 is CASSETDEQFF. CDR3 nucleotide sequence: TGTGCCAGCAGTGAAACCGATGAGCAGTTCTTC.

The chain joins TRBV6-6 to TRBJ2-7; 9 bases agree with TRBD1. The CDR3 spans 14 residues. J was trimmed by 3 bases and V by 6 bases; bases with no gene match: 6. The germline gives CDR1 MNHNY, CDR2 SVGAGI (reference sequence). This CDR3 is CASRPPGQGYEQYF. For the CDR3, the DNA is TGTGCCAGCAGACCCCCGGGACAGGGCTACGAGCAGTACTTC.

The chain uses TRBV29-1 and TRBJ1-5; D gene uncertain. The CDR3 totals 13 residues. V was cut by 6 bases and J by 5 bases, with 14 bases left in between. The germline V gene has CDR1 SQVTM and CDR2 ANQGSEA. CDR3 nucleotides: TGCAGCGTCATAGAGGGCATCGATCAGCCCCAGCATTTT. Its translation is CSVIEGIDQPQHF.

This clonotype has just a few counts. The chain employs TRBV20-1 and TRBJ1-4, with 11 bases aligning to TRBD1. In germline, CDR1 is DFQATT, CDR2 SNEGSKA (reference sequence). The CDR3 loop spans 13 amino acids. Trimming cost V 5 bases and J 7 bases; bases outside gene matches: 3. CDR3 protein: CSALDRGLEKLFF. The CDR3 coding sequence is TGCAGTGCTCTGGACAGGGGGCTTGAAAAACTGTTTTTT.

This clonotype was seen a handful of times. The V and J genes are TRBV9 and TRBJ2-6, with 10 bases lining up with TRBD1. J was trimmed by 4 bases and V by 4 bases; bases with no gene match: 5. Germline-derived CDR1 and CDR2 are SGDLS and YYNGEE. The CDR3 extends over 16 amino acids. CDR3 coding DNA: TGTGCCAGCAGCAGACAGGGGGCGCACGGGGCCAACGTCCTGACTTTC. Its translation is CASSRQGAHGANVLTF. Drawing the rest from reference TRBV9 and TRBJ2-6, the complete variable domain is DSGVTQTPKHLITATGQRVTLRCSPRSGDLSVYWYQQSLDQGLQFLIQYYNGEERAKGNILERFSAQQFPDLHSELNLSSLELGDSALYFCASSRQGAHGANVLTFGAGSRLTVL.

The rearrangement uses TRBV11-1 and TRBJ2-3, with TRBD1 matching over 10 bases. The V gene end was trimmed by 5 bases and the J gene end by 0 bases; junction bases not matched to a gene: 5. Germline lookup yields CDR1 SGHAT and CDR2 FQDESV (reference sequence). CDR3 size: 16 residues. The CDR3 DNA is TGTGCCAGCAGCCCGACAGGGGGCGGGAGCACAGATACGCAGTATTTT. This sequence encodes CASSPTGGGSTDTQYF.

The gene calls are TRBV7-8 and TRBJ2-6; D remains ambiguous. The CDR3 covers 13 residues. Germline lookup yields CDR1 SGHVS and CDR2 FQNEAQ. Trimming pared 6 bases from V and 0 bases from J, leaving 3 bases between. The CDR3 sequence: CASRVSGANVLTF. The CDR3 nucleotides are TGTGCCAGCAGGGTCTCTGGGGCCAACGTCCTGACTTTC.

There are a few counts of this clonotype. This sequence joins TRBV7-9 and TRBJ2-1; TRBD2 matches 14 bases. V lost 5 bases to trimming and J lost 7 bases; unmatched junction nucleotides: 13. CDR1 is SEHNR, CDR2 FQNEAQ, per germline (reference sequence). The CDR3 is 18 residues long. CDR3 sequence: CASSPLGLAGGMMNEQFF. CDR3 nucleotides: TGTGCCAGCAGCCCTCTTGGACTAGCGGGAGGCATGATGAATGAGCAGTTCTTC.

This sequence joins TRBV5-1 and TRBJ2-2; no firm D call. The CDR3 covers 12 residues. CDR1 and CDR2 (germline): SGHRS, YFSETQ. V dropped 3 bases and J dropped 5 bases, with 5 bases sitting between them. The CDR3: CASSWHTGELFF. CDR3 DNA: TGCGCCAGCAGCTGGCATACCGGGGAGCTGTTTTTT.